Each of the 2 T cell receptor beta chains below was sequenced from the same sample in a study of blood T cell repertoires in COVID-19. TCRdb's copy holds only in-frame clones and misses some; the assay was immunoSEQ multiplex PCR. The sample shows 250,000 or so clones, approximately 89% of them seen only once. The sequencing sample was made of PBMCs or T cells enriched from blood (not recorded which). These receptors were collected from a woman under 30 who had recovered from COVID-19.

The genes are TRBV28 and TRBJ1-4, with unresolved D. CDR1 MDHEN and CDR2 SYDVKM come from the germline V gene. CDR3 length equals 16 residues. Trimming shortened V by 5 bases and J by 0 bases, and 13 bases separated the two germline ends. CDR3 loop: CASSLSGLATNEKLFF. The CDR3 DNA follows: TGTGCCAGCAGTCTCTCCGGACTTGCAACTAATGAAAAACTGTTTTTT.

This sequence joins TRBV29-1 and TRBJ2-3; 9 bases fit TRBD1. Germline trimming cut 6 bases from V and 0 bases from J; bases unmatched to any gene: 7. The germline V gene encodes CDR1 SQVTM and CDR2 ANQGSEA. This CDR3 comprises 15 residues. The CDR3 DNA reads as TGCAGCGTAGCCGGGACAGGGTGGAGCACAGATACGCAGTATTTT. Protein: CSVAGTGWSTDTQYF.